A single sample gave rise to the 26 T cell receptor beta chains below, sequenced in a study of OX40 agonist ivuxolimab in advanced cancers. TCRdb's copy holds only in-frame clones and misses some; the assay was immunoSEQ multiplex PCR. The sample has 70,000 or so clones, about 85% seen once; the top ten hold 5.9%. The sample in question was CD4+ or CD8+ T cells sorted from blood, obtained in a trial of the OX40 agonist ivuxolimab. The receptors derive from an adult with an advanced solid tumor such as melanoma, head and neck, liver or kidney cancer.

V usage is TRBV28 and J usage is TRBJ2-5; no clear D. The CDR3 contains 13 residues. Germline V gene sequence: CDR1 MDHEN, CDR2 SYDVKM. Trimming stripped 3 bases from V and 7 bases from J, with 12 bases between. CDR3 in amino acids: CASSFRVGGTQYF. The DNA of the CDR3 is TGTGCCAGCAGTTTTCGGGTAGGCGGGACCCAGTACTTC.

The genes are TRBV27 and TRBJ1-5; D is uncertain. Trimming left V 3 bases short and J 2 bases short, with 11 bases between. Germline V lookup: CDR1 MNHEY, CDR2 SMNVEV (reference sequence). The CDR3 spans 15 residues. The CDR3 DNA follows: TGTGCCAGCAGTTTTGAAGGCTTAGGCAATCAGCCCCAGCATTTT. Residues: CASSFEGLGNQPQHF.

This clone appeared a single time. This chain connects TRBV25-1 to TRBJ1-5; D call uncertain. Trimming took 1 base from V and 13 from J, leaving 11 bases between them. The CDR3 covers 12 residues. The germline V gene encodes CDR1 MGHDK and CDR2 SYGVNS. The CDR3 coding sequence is TGTGCCAGCAGTGAATCGGAAGGTCCTCAGCATTTT. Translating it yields CASSESEGPQHF.

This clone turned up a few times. CDR3 protein: CASSLVGQGGSPLHF. The CDR3, as DNA: TGTGCCAGCAGCCTGGTGGGACAGGGTGGTTCACCCCTCCACTTT. V is TRBV7-9 and J is TRBJ1-6; 9 bases are a match to TRBD1. V lost 5 bases and J lost 9; bases outside the gene matches: 8. There are 15 residues in the CDR3. Germline V lookup: CDR1 SEHNR, CDR2 FQNEAQ (reference sequence).

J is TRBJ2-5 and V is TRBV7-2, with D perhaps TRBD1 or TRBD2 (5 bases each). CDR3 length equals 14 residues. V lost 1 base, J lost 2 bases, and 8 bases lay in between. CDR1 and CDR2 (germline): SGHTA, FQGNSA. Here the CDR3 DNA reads TGTGCCAGCAGCTTAGGATGGGGGCAAGAGACCCAGTACTTC. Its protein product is CASSLGWGQETQYF.

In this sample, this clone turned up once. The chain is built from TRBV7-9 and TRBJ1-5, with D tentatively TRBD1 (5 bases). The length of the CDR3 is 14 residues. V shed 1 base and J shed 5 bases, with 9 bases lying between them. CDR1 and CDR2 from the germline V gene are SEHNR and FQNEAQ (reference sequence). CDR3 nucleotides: TGTGCCAGCAGCTTAGGCGGGGGTGATCAGCCCCAGCATTTT. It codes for CASSLGGGDQPQHF.

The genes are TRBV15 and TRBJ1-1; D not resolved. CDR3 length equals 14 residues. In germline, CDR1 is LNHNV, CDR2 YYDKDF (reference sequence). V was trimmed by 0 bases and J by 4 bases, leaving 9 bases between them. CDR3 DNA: TGTGCCACCAGCAGAGATCGGAGCTTCACTGAAGCTTTCTTT. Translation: CATSRDRSFTEAFF. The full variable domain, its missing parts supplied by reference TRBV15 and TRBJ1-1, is DAMVIQNPRYQVTQFGKPVTLSCSQTLNHNVMYWYQQKSSQAPKLLFHYYDKDFNNEADTPDNFQSRRPNTSFCFLDIRSPGLGDTAMYLCATSRDRSFTEAFFGQGTRLTVV.

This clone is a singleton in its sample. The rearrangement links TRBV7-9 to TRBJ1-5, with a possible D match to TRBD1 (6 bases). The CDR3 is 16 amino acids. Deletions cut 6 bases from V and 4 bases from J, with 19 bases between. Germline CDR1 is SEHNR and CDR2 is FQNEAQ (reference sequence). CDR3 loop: CASRGGPQPSNQPQHF. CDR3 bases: TGTGCCAGCAGAGGGGGACCTCAACCTAGTAATCAGCCCCAGCATTTT.

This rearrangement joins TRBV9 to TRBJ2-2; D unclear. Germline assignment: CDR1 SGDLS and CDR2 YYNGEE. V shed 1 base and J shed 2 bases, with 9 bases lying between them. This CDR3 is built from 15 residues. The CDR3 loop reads CASSVNVVNTGELFF. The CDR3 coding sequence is TGTGCCAGCAGCGTAAACGTTGTAAACACCGGGGAGCTGTTTTTT.

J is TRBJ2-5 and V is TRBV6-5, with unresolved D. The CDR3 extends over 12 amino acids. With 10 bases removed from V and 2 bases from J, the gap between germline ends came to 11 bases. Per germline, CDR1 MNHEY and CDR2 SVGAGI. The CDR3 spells CATRTVQETQYF. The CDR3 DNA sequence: TGTGCCACTAGGACGGTGCAAGAGACCCAGTACTTC.

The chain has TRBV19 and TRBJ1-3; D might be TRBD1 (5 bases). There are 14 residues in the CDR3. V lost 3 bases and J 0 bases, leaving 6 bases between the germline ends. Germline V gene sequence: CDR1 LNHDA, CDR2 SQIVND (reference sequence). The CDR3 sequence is CASSIGTSGNTIYF. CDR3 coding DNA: TGTGCCAGTAGTATTGGGACCTCTGGAAACACCATATATTTT.

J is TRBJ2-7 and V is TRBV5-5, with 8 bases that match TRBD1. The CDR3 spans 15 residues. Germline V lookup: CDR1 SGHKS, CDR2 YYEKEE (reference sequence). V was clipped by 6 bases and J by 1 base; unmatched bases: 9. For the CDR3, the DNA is TGTGCCAGCACCAGGACAGGGCCGGGGTCCTACGAGCAGTACTTC. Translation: CASTRTGPGSYEQYF.

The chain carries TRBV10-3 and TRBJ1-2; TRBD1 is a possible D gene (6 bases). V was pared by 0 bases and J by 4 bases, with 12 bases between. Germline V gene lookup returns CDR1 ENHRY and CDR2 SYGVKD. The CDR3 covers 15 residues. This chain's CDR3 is CAISESQGYSYGYTF. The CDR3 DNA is TGTGCCATCAGTGAGTCACAGGGATACTCCTATGGCTACACCTTC.

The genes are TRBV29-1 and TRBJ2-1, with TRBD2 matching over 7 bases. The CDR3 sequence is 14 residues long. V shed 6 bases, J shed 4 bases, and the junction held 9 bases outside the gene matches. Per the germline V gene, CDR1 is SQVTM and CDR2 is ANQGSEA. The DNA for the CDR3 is TGCAGCGTCGGGACTAACCTACCATACAATGAGCAGTTCTTC. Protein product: CSVGTNLPYNEQFF.

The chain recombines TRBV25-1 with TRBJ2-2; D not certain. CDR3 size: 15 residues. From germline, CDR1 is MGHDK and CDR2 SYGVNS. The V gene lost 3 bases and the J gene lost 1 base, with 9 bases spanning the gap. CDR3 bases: TGTGCCAGCAGTGATGGAAGGATGAACACCGGGGAGCTGTTTTTT. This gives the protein CASSDGRMNTGELFF.

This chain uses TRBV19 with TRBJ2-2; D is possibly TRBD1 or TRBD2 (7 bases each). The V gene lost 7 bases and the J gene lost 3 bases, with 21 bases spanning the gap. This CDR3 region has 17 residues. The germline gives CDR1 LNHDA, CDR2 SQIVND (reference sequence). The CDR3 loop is CASTPKGDSGDTGELFF. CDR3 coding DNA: TGTGCCAGTACTCCCAAGGGGGACAGCGGGGACACCGGGGAGCTGTTTTTT.

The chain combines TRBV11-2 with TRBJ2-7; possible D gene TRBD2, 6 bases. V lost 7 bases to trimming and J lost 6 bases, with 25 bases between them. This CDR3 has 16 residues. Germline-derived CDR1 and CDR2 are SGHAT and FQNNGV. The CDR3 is CASTLTRGSRFSEQYV. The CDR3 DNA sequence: TGTGCCAGCACCCTCACGCGGGGTTCAAGGTTTTCCGAGCAGTACGTC.

The CDR3 DNA is TGTGCCAGCAATCTACCGGGACAGGGAAATACGCAGTATTTT. The encoded protein is CASNLPGQGNTQYF. V and J are TRBV6-6 and TRBJ2-3, with 9 bases that match TRBD1. There are 14 residues in the CDR3. The V segment lost 7 bases and the J segment 7 bases; nucleotides outside the gene matches: 9. CDR1 is MNHNY and CDR2 is SVGAGI in the germline V gene (reference sequence).

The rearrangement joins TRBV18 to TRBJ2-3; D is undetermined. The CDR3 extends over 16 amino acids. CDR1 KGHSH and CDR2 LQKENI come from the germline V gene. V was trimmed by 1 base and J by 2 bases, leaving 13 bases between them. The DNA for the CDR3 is TGTGCCAGCTCACCACTCGAGGTTAGGGTCACAGATACGCAGTATTTT. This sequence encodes CASSPLEVRVTDTQYF.

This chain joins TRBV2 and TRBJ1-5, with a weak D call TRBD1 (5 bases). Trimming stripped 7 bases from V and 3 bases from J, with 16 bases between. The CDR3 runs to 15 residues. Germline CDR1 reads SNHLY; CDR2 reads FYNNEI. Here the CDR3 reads CASTRGGEPNQPQHF. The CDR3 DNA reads TGTGCCAGCACCCGCGGGGGGGAGCCCAATCAGCCCCAGCATTTT. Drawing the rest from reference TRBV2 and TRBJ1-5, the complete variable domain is EPEVTQTPSHQVTQMGQEVILRCVPISNHLYFYWYRQILGQKVEFLVSFYNNEISEKSEIFDDQFSVERPDGSNFTLKIRSTKLEDSAMYFCASTRGGEPNQPQHFGDGTRLSIL.

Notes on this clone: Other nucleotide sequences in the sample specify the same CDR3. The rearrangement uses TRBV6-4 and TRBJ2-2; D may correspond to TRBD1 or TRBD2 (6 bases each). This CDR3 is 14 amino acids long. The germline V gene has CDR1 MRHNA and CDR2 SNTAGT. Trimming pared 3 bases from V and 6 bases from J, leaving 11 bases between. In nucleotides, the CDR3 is TGTGCCAGCAGTGATGAGGGGGAGGCCGGGGAGCTGTTTTTT. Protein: CASSDEGEAGELFF.

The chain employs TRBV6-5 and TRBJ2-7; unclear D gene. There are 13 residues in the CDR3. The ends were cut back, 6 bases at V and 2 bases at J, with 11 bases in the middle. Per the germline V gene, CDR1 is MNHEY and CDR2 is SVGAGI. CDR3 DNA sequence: TGTGCCAGCAGAAGGACGGATGCCTACGAGCAGTACTTC. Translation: CASRRTDAYEQYF.

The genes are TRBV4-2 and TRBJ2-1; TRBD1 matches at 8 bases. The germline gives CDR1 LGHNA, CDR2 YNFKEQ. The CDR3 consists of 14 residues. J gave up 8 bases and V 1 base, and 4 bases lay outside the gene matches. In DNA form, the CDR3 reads TGTGCCAGCAGCCAAGCCCAGGGGGCCCATGAGCAGTTCTTC. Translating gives CASSQAQGAHEQFF.

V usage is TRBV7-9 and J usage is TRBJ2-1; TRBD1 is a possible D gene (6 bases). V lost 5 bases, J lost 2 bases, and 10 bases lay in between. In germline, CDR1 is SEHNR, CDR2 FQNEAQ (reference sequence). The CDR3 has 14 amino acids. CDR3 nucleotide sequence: TGTGCCAGCAGCCCCTGGACAGCCTACAATGAGCAGTTCTTC. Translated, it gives CASSPWTAYNEQFF.

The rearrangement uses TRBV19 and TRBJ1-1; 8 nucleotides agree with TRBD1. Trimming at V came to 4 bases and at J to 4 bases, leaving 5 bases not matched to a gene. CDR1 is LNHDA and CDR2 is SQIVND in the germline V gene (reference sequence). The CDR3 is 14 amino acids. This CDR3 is CASSTGTGSTEAFF. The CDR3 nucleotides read TGTGCCAGTAGTACTGGGACAGGAAGCACTGAAGCTTTCTTT.

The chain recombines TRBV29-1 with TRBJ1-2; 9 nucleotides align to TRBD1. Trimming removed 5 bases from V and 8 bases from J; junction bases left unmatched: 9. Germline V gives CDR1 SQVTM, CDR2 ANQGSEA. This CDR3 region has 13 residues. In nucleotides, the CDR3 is TGCAGCGTTCCCTATGGGACAGGGTTCGGCTACACCTTC. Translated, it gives CSVPYGTGFGYTF.